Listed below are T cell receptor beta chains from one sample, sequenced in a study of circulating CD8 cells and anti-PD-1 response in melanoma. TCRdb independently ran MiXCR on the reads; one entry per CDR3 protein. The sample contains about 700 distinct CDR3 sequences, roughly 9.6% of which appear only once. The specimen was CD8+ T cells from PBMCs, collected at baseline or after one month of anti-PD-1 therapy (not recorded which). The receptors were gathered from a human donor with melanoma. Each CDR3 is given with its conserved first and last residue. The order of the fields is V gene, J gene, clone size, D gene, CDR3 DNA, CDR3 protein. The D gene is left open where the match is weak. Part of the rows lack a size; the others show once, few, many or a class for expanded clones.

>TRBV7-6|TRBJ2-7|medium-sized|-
TGTGCCAGCAGCTTAACGACAGACTCCTACGAGCAGTACTTC
CASSLTTDSYEQYF
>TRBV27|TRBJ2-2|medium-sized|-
TGTGCCAGCAGGGCGGGGCCGGGCACCGGGGAGCTGTTTTTT
CASRAGPGTGELFF
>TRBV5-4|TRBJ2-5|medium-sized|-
TGTGCCAGCAGCTTGGTGGGCTTGGAAGAGACCCAGTACTTC
CASSLVGLEETQYF
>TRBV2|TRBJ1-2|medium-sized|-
TGTGCCAGCAGTGAATGGACAGATATTTTCAACTATGGCTACACCTTC
CASSEWTDIFNYGYTF
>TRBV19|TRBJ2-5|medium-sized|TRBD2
TGTGCCAGTAGTATAGCTCTAGCGGGCACCCCGAGGTACTTC
CASSIALAGTPRYF
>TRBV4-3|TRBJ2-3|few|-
TGCGCCAGCAGCCGAGGACTGCAATACACAGATACGCAGTATTTT
CASSRGLQYTDTQYF
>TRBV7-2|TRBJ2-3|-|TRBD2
TGTGCCAGCAGCTTAGTTCGGGGGGTTTTAACAGATACGCAGTATTTT
CASSLVRGVLTDTQYF
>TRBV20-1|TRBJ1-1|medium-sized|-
TGCAGTGCTAGAGACAGGGTCAAAACTGAAGCTTTCTTT
CSARDRVKTEAFF
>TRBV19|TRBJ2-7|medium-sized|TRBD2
TGTGCCAGTAGTATAGGAAGCGGGGTGATCTACGAGCAGTACTTC
CASSIGSGVIYEQYF
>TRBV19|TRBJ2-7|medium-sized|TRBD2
TGTGCCAGCAGAGCGGGGACCCCCTCCTACGAGCAGTACTTC
CASRAGTPSYEQYF
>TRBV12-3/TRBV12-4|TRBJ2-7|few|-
TGTGCCAGCAGTTGGGGGGTACCGAGCTCCTACGAGCAGTACTTC
CASSWGVPSSYEQYF
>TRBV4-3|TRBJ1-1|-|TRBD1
TGCGCCAGCAGGGGGACAGAGAACACTGAAGCTTTCTTT
CASRGTENTEAFF
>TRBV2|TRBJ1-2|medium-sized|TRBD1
TGTGCCACCCTTGGACAGGCCCAAACTAACTATGGCTACACCTTC
CATLGQAQTNYGYTF
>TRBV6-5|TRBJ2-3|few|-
TGTGCCAGCAGTTTCTCCGACGGGACGACAGATACGCAGTATTTT
CASSFSDGTTDTQYF
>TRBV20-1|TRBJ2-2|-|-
TGCAGTGCTCGTTATAAGTACACCGGGGAGCTGTTTTTT
CSARYKYTGELFF
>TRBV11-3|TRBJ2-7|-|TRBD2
TGTGCCAGCAGCTTACAATTGGGACTAGCGGACTACGAGCAGTACTTC
CASSLQLGLADYEQYF
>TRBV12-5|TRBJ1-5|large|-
TGTGCTAGTGGCTCCGGATGGGGTGGCAATCAGCCCCAGCATTTT
CASGSGWGGNQPQHF
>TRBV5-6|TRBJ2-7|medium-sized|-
TGTGCCAGCAGCTTGGGGGTAGGGATCGAGCAGTACTTC
CASSLGVGIEQYF
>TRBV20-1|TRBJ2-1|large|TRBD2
TGCAGTGCCAGCCACCGACTGGGGGGGTCTTACAATGAGCAGTTCTTC
CSASHRLGGSYNEQFF
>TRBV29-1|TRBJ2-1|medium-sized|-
TGCAGCGTTGTCACCTTAACCTACAATGAGCAGTTCTTC
CSVVTLTYNEQFF
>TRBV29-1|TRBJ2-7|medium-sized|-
TGCAGCGAGAGGGAATTATTGCGTCCCTACGAGCAGTACTTC
CSERELLRPYEQYF
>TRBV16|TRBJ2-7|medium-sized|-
TGTGCCAGCAGCCGGGCTTACGGCAACGAGCAGTACTTC
CASSRAYGNEQYF
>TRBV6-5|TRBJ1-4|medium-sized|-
TGTGCCAGCAGTTACCAGGGGTTGGCTAATGAAAAACTGTTTTTT
CASSYQGLANEKLFF
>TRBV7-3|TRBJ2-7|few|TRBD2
TGTGCCAGCAGCTTAATTGCGGGGGCCTACGAGCAGTACTTC
CASSLIAGAYEQYF
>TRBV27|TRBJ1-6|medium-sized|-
TGTGCCAGCAGTTTAATTTTTGGGGGAAATTCACCCCTCCACTTT
CASSLIFGGNSPLHF
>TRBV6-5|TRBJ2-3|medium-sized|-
TGTGCCAGCAGTTACAGGGGCACAGATACGCAGTATTTT
CASSYRGTDTQYF
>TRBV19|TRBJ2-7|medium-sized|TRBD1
TGTGCCAGTAAGGACAGGGGGGGGACCTACGAGCAGTACTTC
CASKDRGGTYEQYF
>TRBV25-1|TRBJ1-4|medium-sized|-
TGTGCCAGCAGTGACGTTGGATTTGCCAAACTGTTTTTT
CASSDVGFAKLFF
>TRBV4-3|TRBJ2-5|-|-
TGCGCCAGCAGCCAAGATGGGCAGACCCAGTACTTC
CASSQDGQTQYF
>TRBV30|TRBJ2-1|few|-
TGTGCCTGGAGTCGGGATAGCGTGTCCCTCAATGAGCAGTTCTTC
CAWSRDSVSLNEQFF
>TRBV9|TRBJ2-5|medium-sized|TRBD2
TGTGCCAGCAGCGTAGCATTAGCGGGGGGCCGGGAGACCCAGTACTTC
CASSVALAGGRETQYF
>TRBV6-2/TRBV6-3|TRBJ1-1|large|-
TGTGCCAGCAGGGCGAACACTGAAGCTTTCTTT
CASRANTEAFF
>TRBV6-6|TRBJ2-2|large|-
TGTGCCAGCAGTTACTCGATTTCTACGGGAAATGGGGAGCTGTTTTTT
CASSYSISTGNGELFF
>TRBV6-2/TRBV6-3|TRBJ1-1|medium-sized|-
TGTGCCAGCAGTTACTCGTTCGGGGGTGAAGCTTTCTTT
CASSYSFGGEAFF
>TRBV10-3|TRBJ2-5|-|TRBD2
TGTGCCATCAGCGAGCGACTAGCGGGGGAGACCCAGTACTTC
CAISERLAGETQYF
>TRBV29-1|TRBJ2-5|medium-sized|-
TGCAGCGCCTTGACAGAGACCCAGTACTTC
CSALTETQYF
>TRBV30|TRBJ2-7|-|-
TGTGCCTGCGCCTGGGTTGGTTTCTACGAGCAGTACTTC
CACAWVGFYEQYF
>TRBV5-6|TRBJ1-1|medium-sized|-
TGTGCCAGCAGCTTGGGCGTGGGGTTGGGCACTGAAGCTTTCTTT
CASSLGVGLGTEAFF
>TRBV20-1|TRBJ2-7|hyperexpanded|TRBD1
TGCAGTGCTCAGGAGGGGACAGGGCGAATCTTAGAGCAGTACTTC
CSAQEGTGRILEQYF
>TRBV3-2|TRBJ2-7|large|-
TGTGCCAGCAGCCCCAAATACGAGCAGTACTTC
CASSPKYEQYF
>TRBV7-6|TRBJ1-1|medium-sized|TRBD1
TGTGCCAGCAGGCCGGACAGGCTCAACACTGAAGCTTTCTTT
CASRPDRLNTEAFF
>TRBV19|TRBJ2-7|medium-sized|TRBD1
TGTGCCAGTAGTATTGGACAGGGCGCCTACGAGCAGTACTTC
CASSIGQGAYEQYF
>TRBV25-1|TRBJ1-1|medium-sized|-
TGTGCCAGCAGTGAATGGCGACGACAGCGTGACACTGAAGCTTTCTTT
CASSEWRRQRDTEAFF
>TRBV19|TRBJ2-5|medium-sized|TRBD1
TGTGCCAGTCGGGACAGCAGTTTGACCCAGTACTTC
CASRDSSLTQYF
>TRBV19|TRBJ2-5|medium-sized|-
TGTGCCAGTTCCGGAATACAGGGTTACGAGACCCAGTACTTC
CASSGIQGYETQYF
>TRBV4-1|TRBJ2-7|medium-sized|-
TGCGCCAGCAGCCAGAGTCGAGGGTTCTCCTACGAGCAGTACTTC
CASSQSRGFSYEQYF
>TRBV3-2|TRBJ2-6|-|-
TGTGCCAGCAGCCACTCACTCTCCCAGAAACTCAGGACCCACTCTGGGGCCAACGTCCTGACTTTC
CASSHSLSQKLRTHSGANVLTF
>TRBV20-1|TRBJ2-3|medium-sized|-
TGCAGTGCCCAAGGGATGACAGATACGCAGTATTTT
CSAQGMTDTQYF
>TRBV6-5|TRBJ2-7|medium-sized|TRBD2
TGTGCCACCACCACGGGACTAGGGGCCTACGAGCAGTACTTC
CATTTGLGAYEQYF
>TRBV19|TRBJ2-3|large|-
TGTGCCAGTAGTGTAGCGAGCACAGATACGCAGTATTTT
CASSVASTDTQYF
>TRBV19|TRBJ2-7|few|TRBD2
TGTGCCAGTAGTATGACTAGCGGGTACGAGCAGCACTTC
CASSMTSGYEQHF
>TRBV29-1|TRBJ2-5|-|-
TGCAGCGTTGAGGGGGAGCTAGCAACAGAGGCGGAGACCCAGTACTTC
CSVEGELATEAETQYF
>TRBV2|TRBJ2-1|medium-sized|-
TGTGCCAGCAGTCCCGAGACCTTCGGCACCTACAATGAGCAGTTCTTC
CASSPETFGTYNEQFF
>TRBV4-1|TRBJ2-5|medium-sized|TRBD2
TGCGCCAGCAGCCAGACTCCGACTAGCATGGGTGAGACCCAGTACTTC
CASSQTPTSMGETQYF
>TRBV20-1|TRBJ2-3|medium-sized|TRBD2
TGCAGTGCTAGAGAAGCGGGGGATATCACAGATACGCAGTATTTT
CSAREAGDITDTQYF
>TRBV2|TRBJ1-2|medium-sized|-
TGTGCCAGCACCTTCCTGCCGGCAGAGCCCTATGGCTACACCTTC
CASTFLPAEPYGYTF
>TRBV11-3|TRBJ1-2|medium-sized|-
TGTGCCAGCAGCCGGTGGGAAAATGGCTACACCTTC
CASSRWENGYTF
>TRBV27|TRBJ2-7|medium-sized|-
TGTGCCAGCAGTTTATCGGTCGGGCCCTACGAGCAGTACTTC
CASSLSVGPYEQYF
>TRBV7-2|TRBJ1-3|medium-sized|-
TGTGCCAGCAGCTTAGTTGACAGACCCTCTGGAAACACCATATATTTT
CASSLVDRPSGNTIYF
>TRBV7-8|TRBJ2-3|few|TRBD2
TGTGCCAGCAGCTTGGGACTACCCACAGATACGCAGTATTTT
CASSLGLPTDTQYF